Following are 10 T cell receptor beta chains from one sample sequenced in a study of blood T cell repertoires in COVID-19. Data came from immunoSEQ multiplex PCR; TCRdb stores just in-frame clones and leaves some out. The sample shows some 57,000 clones, more than 90% of them seen only once. Sequencing input: peripheral blood. Receptors were obtained from a human donor in a cohort sampled during active COVID-19.

This chain connects TRBV7-3 to TRBJ1-2, with 7 bases identical to TRBD1. This CDR3 spans 14 amino acids. Germline V CDR1 and CDR2: SGHTA, FQGTGA. J was trimmed by 4 bases and V by 5 bases; bases with no gene match: 7. The CDR3 reads CASSPQRTGYGYTF. The CDR3 nucleotides are TGTGCCAGCAGCCCCCAAAGGACAGGCTATGGCTACACCTTC.

The chain joins TRBV10-3 to TRBJ1-2; unclear D gene. This CDR3 is 13 amino acids long. From germline, CDR1 is ENHRY and CDR2 SYGVKD. Trimming removed 11 bases from V and 0 bases from J, with 13 bases in between. DNA for the CDR3: TGTGCCGCCCGGGATGAAGCTAACTATGGCTACACCTTC. Translating it yields CAARDEANYGYTF.

The chain has TRBV19 and TRBJ2-1, with D possibly matching TRBD1 (5 bases). Germline assignment: CDR1 LNHDA and CDR2 SQIVND (reference sequence). The CDR3 length is 19 residues. V lost 3 bases and J 0 bases, leaving 21 bases between the germline ends. This CDR3 is CASSMIQGRERSSYNEQFF. DNA of the CDR3: TGTGCCAGTAGTATGATCCAGGGCAGGGAAAGGAGCTCCTACAATGAGCAGTTCTTC.

The chain uses TRBV30 and TRBJ2-3, with 8 bases aligning to TRBD2. V lost 2 bases, J lost 2 bases, and 6 bases stayed unmatched. The CDR3 has 15 amino acids. The V gene's germline CDR1 is GTSNPN and CDR2 SVGIG (reference sequence). The CDR3 DNA follows: TGTGCCTGGAGTCTTAGCGGGGCGACCACAGATACGCAGTATTTT. It translates to CAWSLSGATTDTQYF.

In DNA form, the CDR3 reads TGTGCCAGCAGCTTAGTTCTAGCCTTCGGGACCCAGTACTTC. Translation gives CASSLVLAFGTQYF. The gene calls are TRBV7-9 and TRBJ2-5, with a possible D match to TRBD2 (5 bases). The CDR3 has 14 residues. V was clipped by 1 base and J by 7 bases, with 13 bases between them. The germline gives CDR1 SEHNR, CDR2 FQNEAQ (reference sequence). Full variable domain (outside the CDR3, taken from reference TRBV7-9 and TRBJ2-5): DTGVSQNPRHKITKRGQNVTFRCDPISEHNRLYWYRQTLGQGPEFLTYFQNEAQLEKSRLLSDRFSAERPKGSFSTLEIQRTEQGDSAMYLCASSLVLAFGTQYFGPGTRLLVL.

The gene calls are TRBV7-2 and TRBJ2-2, with a tentative D call TRBD1 (7 bases). The V end was cut by 3 bases, the J end by 4 bases, with 9 bases between. CDR3 length equals 14 residues. In germline, CDR1 is SGHTA, CDR2 FQGNSA. The chain's CDR3 is CASSFQGGTGELFF. The CDR3 DNA sequence: TGTGCCAGCAGCTTCCAGGGGGGCACCGGGGAGCTGTTTTTT. The whole variable domain, filled in from reference TRBV7-2 and TRBJ2-2, reads GAGVSQSPSNKVTEKGKDVELRCDPISGHTALYWYRQSLGQGLEFLIYFQGNSAPDKSGLPSDRFSAERTGGSVSTLTIQRTQQEDSAVYLCASSFQGGTGELFFGEGSRLTVL.

The J gene is TRBJ1-5, the V gene TRBV3-1 (or the pseudogene TRBV3-2); no definite D call. Trimming took 0 bases from V and 7 from J, leaving 13 bases between them. From germline, CDR1 is LGHDT and CDR2 YNNKEL (reference sequence). The CDR3 totals 15 residues. DNA of the CDR3: TGTGCCAGCAGCCAAGAATTCATGGGAGGGCAGCCCCAGCATTTT. It specifies CASSQEFMGGQPQHF.

CDR3 sequence reads: CASSGTGMGWYQETQYF. The CDR3 coding sequence is TGTGCCAGCAGTGGAACAGGGATGGGGTGGTACCAAGAGACCCAGTACTTC. The chain has TRBV27 and TRBJ2-5; tentative D call: TRBD1 (6 bases). Trimming took 5 bases from V and 0 from J, leaving 19 bases between them. The CDR3 runs 17 residues. Germline-derived CDR1 and CDR2 are MNHEY and SMNVEV (reference sequence).

The chain carries TRBV7-8 and TRBJ1-6; possibly TRBD1 for D (6 bases). This CDR3 contains 17 residues. CDR1 is SGHVS and CDR2 is FQNEAQ in the germline V gene. Trimming stripped 3 bases from V and 0 bases from J, with 12 bases between. Here the CDR3 DNA reads TGTGCCAGCAGCTTTAACAGGGCGTCCTCCTATAATTCACCCCTCCACTTT. Its translation: CASSFNRASSYNSPLHF.

This chain uses TRBV20-1 with TRBJ1-4; D is undetermined. This CDR3 is built from 10 residues. CDR1 is DFQATT and CDR2 is SNEGSKA in the germline V gene (reference sequence). Trimming removed 2 bases from V and 8 bases from J, with 3 bases in between. DNA for the CDR3: TGCAGTGCTAGATTAGAAAAACTGTTTTTT. This translates into CSARLEKLFF.